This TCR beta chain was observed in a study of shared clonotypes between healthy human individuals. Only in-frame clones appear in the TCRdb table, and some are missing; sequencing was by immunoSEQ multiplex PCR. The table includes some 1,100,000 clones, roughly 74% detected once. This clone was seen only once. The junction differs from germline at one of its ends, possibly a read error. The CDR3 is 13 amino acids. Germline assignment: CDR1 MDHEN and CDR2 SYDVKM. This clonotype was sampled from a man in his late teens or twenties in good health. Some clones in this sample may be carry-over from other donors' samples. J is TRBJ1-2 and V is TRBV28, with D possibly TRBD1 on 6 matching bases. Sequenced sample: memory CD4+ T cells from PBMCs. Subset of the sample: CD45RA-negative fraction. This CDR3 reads CAGSPRGGDGYTF. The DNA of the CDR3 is TGTGCCGGCAGTCCCAGGGGAGGGGATGGCTACACCTTC.